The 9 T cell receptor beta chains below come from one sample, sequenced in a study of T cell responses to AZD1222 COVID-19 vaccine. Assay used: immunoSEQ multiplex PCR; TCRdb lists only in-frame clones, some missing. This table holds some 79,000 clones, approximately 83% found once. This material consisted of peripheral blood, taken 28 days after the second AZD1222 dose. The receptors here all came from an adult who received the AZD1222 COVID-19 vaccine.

The CDR3 sequence: CASNSGTWISPLHF. DNA for the CDR3: TGTGCCAGTAATTCCGGGACATGGATATCACCCCTCCACTTT. This chain joins TRBV19 and TRBJ1-6, with D perhaps matching TRBD1 (6 bases). V dropped 7 bases and J dropped 10 bases, with 17 bases sitting between them. CDR3 size: 14 residues. Germline V lookup: CDR1 LNHDA, CDR2 SQIVND (reference sequence).

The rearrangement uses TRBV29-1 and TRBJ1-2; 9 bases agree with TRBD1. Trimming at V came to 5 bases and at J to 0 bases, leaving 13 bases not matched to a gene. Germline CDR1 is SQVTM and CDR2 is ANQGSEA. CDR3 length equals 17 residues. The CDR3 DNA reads TGCAGCGTTCCACGAACGGGACAGGGATCGGCTAACTATGGCTACACCTTC. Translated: CSVPRTGQGSANYGYTF.

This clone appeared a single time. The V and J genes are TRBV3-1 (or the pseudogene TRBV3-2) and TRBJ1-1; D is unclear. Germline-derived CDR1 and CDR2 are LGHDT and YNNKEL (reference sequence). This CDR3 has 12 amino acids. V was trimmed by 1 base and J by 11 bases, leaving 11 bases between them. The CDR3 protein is CASSQGKGRAFF. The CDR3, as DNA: TGTGCCAGCAGCCAAGGTAAAGGCAGGGCTTTCTTT.

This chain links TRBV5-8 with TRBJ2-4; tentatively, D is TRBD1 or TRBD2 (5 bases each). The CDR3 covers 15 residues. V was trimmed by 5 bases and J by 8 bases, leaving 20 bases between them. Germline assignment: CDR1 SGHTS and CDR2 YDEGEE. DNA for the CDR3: TGTGCCAGCAGTAACTCTCCCTATAGAGGGGACATTCAGTACTTC. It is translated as CASSNSPYRGDIQYF.

CDR3 in amino acids: CASGLVLSGQLYGYTF. CDR3 in DNA: TGTGCTAGTGGTTTGGTCCTATCGGGACAGCTTTATGGCTACACCTTC. This rearrangement joins TRBV12-5 to TRBJ1-2; 7 bases fit TRBD1. J gave up 5 bases and V 0 bases, and 9 bases lay outside the gene matches. Germline V gene sequence: CDR1 LGHNT, CDR2 FRNRAP. The CDR3 contains 16 residues.

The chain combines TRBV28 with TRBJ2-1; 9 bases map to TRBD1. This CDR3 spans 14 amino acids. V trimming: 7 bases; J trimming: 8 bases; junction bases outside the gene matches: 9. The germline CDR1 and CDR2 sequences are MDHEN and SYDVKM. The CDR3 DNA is TGTGCCAGCACCCGGGACAGGGTATTTGATGAGCAGTTCTTC. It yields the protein CASTRDRVFDEQFF.

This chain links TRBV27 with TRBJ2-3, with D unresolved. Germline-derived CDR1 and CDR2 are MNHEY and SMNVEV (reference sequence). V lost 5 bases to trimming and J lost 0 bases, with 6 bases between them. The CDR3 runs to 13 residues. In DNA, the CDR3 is TGTGCCAGCAGTCTGAGAAGCACAGATACGCAGTATTTT. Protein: CASSLRSTDTQYF.

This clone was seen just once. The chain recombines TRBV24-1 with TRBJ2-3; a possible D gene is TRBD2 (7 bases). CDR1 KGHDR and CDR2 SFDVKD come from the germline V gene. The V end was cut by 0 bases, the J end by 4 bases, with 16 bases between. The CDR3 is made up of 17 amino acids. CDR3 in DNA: TGTGCCACCAGTGATTTGCTAAAGGGGGGGTCCGCAGATACGCAGTATTTT. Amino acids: CATSDLLKGGSADTQYF.

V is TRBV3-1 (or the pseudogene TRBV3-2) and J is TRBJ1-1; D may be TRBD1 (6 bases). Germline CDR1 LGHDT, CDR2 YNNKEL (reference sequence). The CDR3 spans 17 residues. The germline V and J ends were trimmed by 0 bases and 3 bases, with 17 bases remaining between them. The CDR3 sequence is CASSQDFLGGADTEAFF. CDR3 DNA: TGTGCCAGCAGCCAAGATTTTCTGGGGGGCGCGGACACTGAAGCTTTCTTT.